Following are 27 T cell receptor beta chains from one sample sequenced in a study of OX40 agonist ivuxolimab in advanced cancers. Libraries were built with the immunoSEQ multiplex PCR assay. TCRdb took over this immuneACCESS table, retaining in-frame rearrangements with V and J assigned. Such tables are incomplete; in checked studies, under half of the missing clones stem from an unresolved V gene, and the remainder is unexplained. The sample table lists some 77,000 clones, approximately 90% of them with a count of one. The ten biggest clones cover roughly 8.6% of the sample. The input for sequencing was CD4+ or CD8+ T cells sorted from blood, taken in a trial of the OX40 agonist ivuxolimab. The receptors were sampled from an adult with an advanced solid tumor such as melanoma, head and neck, liver or kidney cancer.

The CDR3 protein is CASRWSSASTDTQYF. The CDR3, as DNA: TGCGCCAGCAGGTGGAGTTCAGCTAGCACAGATACGCAGTATTTT. V and J are TRBV5-1 and TRBJ2-3; D gene uncertain. The CDR3 length is 15 residues. Germline V CDR1 and CDR2: SGHRS, YFSETQ. V dropped 5 bases and J dropped 0 bases, with 13 bases sitting between them.

This chain uses TRBV6-5 with TRBJ2-5, with 8 bases identical to TRBD1. After removal of 11 bases from V and 3 bases from J, the junction contained 8 bases not matched to a gene. This CDR3 region has 13 residues. CDR1 is MNHEY, CDR2 SVGAGI, per germline. The CDR3 region has the DNA TGTGCCGCAGGGGGCGAATGGGAAGAGACCCAGTACTTC. Translation gives CAAGGEWEETQYF.

The V and J genes are TRBV7-3 and TRBJ1-2, with 7 bases identical to TRBD1. J gave up 4 bases and V 1 base, and 15 bases lay outside the gene matches. This CDR3 contains 18 residues. Germline V gene sequence: CDR1 SGHTA, CDR2 FQGTGA. CDR3 sequence (DNA): TGTGCCAGCAGCTTAATTGGGCGGGAGGGGGCGCGTGTCTATGGCTACACCTTC. This encodes CASSLIGREGARVYGYTF. Together with reference TRBV7-3 and TRBJ1-2, the CDR3 gives the full variable domain: GAGVSQTPSNKVTEKGKYVELRCDPISGHTALYWYRQSLGQGPEFLIYFQGTGAADDSGLPNDRFFAVRPEGSVSTLKIQRTERGDSAVYLCASSLIGREGARVYGYTFGSGTRLTVV.

The chain couples TRBV5-4 to TRBJ1-1; D is ambiguous. V was trimmed by 1 base and J by 0 bases, leaving 4 bases between them. Germline assignment: CDR1 SGHNT and CDR2 YYREEE (reference sequence). The CDR3 totals 13 residues. CDR3 protein: CASSLSVNTEAFF. In nucleotides, the CDR3 is TGTGCCAGCAGCTTGTCGGTGAACACTGAAGCTTTCTTT.

V usage is TRBV11-2 and J usage is TRBJ1-2, with D perhaps matching TRBD1 (6 bases). Deletions cut 0 bases from V and 2 bases from J, with 7 bases between. There are 14 residues in the CDR3. Germline loops: CDR1 SGHAT, CDR2 FQNNGV. The CDR3 DNA sequence: TGTGCCAGCAGCTTAGACAGGGGCAACTATGGCTACACCTTC. Translating it yields CASSLDRGNYGYTF.

CDR3 sequence (DNA): TGTGCCAGCAGCTTGGATCCAGGGGTGAACACTGAAGCTTTCTTT. Translated, it gives CASSLDPGVNTEAFF. The V gene is TRBV5-8, the J gene TRBJ1-1, with D maybe TRBD1 (6 bases). This CDR3 is built from 15 residues. CDR1 is SGHTS and CDR2 is YDEGEE in the germline V gene. Trimming removed 0 bases at V and 0 bases at J, with 9 bases between.

The chain combines TRBV5-4 with TRBJ1-1; 11 bases line up with TRBD1. Germline V gene lookup returns CDR1 SGHNT and CDR2 YYREEE (reference sequence). The CDR3 is made up of 15 amino acids. V trimming: 4 bases; J trimming: 3 bases; junction bases outside the gene matches: 5. The CDR3 DNA reads TGTGCCAGCAGCCGGGAGGGACAGGGGGACACTGAAGCTTTCTTT. It yields the protein CASSREGQGDTEAFF.

The chain recombines TRBV5-6 with TRBJ2-5; 11 bases agree with TRBD1. The CDR3 length is 16 residues. Germline V gene sequence: CDR1 SGHDT, CDR2 YYEEEE. With 1 base clipped from V and 5 bases from J, the junction kept 7 bases outside the gene matches. CDR3 protein: CASSLYFGTGGETQYF. CDR3 DNA: TGTGCCAGCAGCTTGTACTTCGGGACAGGGGGGGAGACCCAGTACTTC.

The chain has TRBV7-9 and TRBJ1-4, with D possibly TRBD1 on 5 matching bases. Per germline, CDR1 SEHNR and CDR2 FQNEAQ (reference sequence). The germline V and J ends were trimmed by 7 bases and 7 bases, with 16 bases remaining between them. The length of the CDR3 is 14 residues. As DNA, the CDR3 is TGTGCCAGCATAGGCTGGGACTCATCTGAAAAACTGTTTTTT. Its protein is CASIGWDSSEKLFF.

The V call is TRBV19, the J call TRBJ1-2; 8 nucleotides match TRBD1. The V gene's germline CDR1 is LNHDA and CDR2 SQIVND (reference sequence). The junction had 7 bases not matched to a gene; V was cut back by 0 bases and J by 4 bases. CDR3 length: 16 residues. The CDR3 coding sequence is TGTGCCAGTAGTATAGAGAGACAGGGGCCGGGCTATGGCTACACCTTC. Translation gives CASSIERQGPGYGYTF.

The J gene is TRBJ2-1, the V gene TRBV4-3; 13 nucleotides match TRBD2. V lost 1 base, J lost 8 bases, and 5 bases stayed unmatched. Germline loops: CDR1 LGHNA, CDR2 YSLEER. This CDR3 has 16 amino acids. This CDR3 is CASSQGITSGGDEQFF. The CDR3 region has the DNA TGCGCCAGCAGCCAAGGAATCACTAGCGGGGGGGATGAGCAGTTCTTC.

V usage is TRBV13 and J usage is TRBJ1-6, with a tentative D call TRBD1 (5 bases). This CDR3 contains 15 residues. Germline CDR1 reads PRHDT; CDR2 reads FYEKMQ (reference sequence). The V gene lost 5 bases and the J gene lost 7 bases, with 15 bases spanning the gap. CDR3 residues: CASSPGPATNSPLHF. DNA of the CDR3: TGTGCCAGCAGCCCGGGGCCTGCGACGAATTCACCCCTCCACTTT.

J is TRBJ2-7 and V is TRBV4-3; D is perhaps TRBD2 (5 bases). Germline V gene sequence: CDR1 LGHNA, CDR2 YSLEER. Deletions cut 2 bases from V and 4 bases from J, with 9 bases between. The CDR3 contains 13 residues. CDR3 protein: CASSQTEGYEQYF. Here the CDR3 DNA reads TGCGCCAGCAGCCAAACTGAGGGTTACGAGCAGTACTTC.

This chain connects TRBV4-1 to TRBJ2-7; D gene unclear. Looked up from germline, CDR1 is MGHRA and CDR2 is YSYEKL. CDR3 length: 13 residues. Deletions cut 0 bases from V and 7 bases from J, with 10 bases between. CDR3 loop: CASSQERFWEQYF. The CDR3 DNA is TGCGCCAGCAGCCAAGAAAGGTTTTGGGAGCAGTACTTC.

This clone was observed a single time. V is TRBV5-6 and J is TRBJ2-1; D is uncertain. Trimming stripped 3 bases from V and 2 bases from J, with 0 bases between. The CDR3 covers 11 residues. Germline CDR1 reads SGHDT; CDR2 reads YYEEEE. The CDR3 nucleotides are TGTGCCAGCAGCTCCTACAATGAGCAGTTCTTC. Amino acid sequence: CASSSYNEQFF.

The genes are TRBV6-5 and TRBJ1-6; tentatively, D is TRBD1 (5 bases). This CDR3 spans 14 amino acids. Germline CDR1 is MNHEY and CDR2 is SVGAGI. The V gene lost 0 bases and the J gene lost 9 bases, with 9 bases spanning the gap. CDR3 protein: CASSYSQEGSPLHF. CDR3 in DNA: TGTGCCAGCAGTTACTCACAGGAAGGTTCACCCCTCCACTTT.

The CDR3 bases are TGTGCCAGCAGTTTCGGAGCTAGCGGGCCTGAGCAGTTCTTC. Protein: CASSFGASGPEQFF. This rearrangement joins TRBV27 to TRBJ2-1; 8 positions agree with TRBD2. CDR3 length equals 14 residues. The trim removed 3 bases at V and 9 bases at J, leaving 7 bases unmatched. Germline CDR1 MNHEY, CDR2 SMNVEV (reference sequence).

J is TRBJ1-2 and V is TRBV7-9; D is ambiguous. Germline V gene data show CDR1 as SEHNR and CDR2 as FQNEAQ (reference sequence). V gave up 5 bases and J gave up 7 bases, with 11 bases separating them. This CDR3 region has 12 residues. The CDR3 DNA reads as TGTGCCAGCAGCCTTGTATCGCTTGGCTACACCTTC. Translating it yields CASSLVSLGYTF.

The chain joins TRBV6-4 to TRBJ1-1; D remains unclear. Germline CDR1 and CDR2: MRHNA and SNTAGT. V was shortened by 5 bases and J by 5 bases, with 21 bases between the two germline ends. This CDR3 is built from 16 residues. CDR3 DNA: TGTGCCAGCAGTCGTACGTCATGGGGTTCGAGGACTGAAGCTTTCTTT. Encoded protein: CASSRTSWGSRTEAFF.

The chain carries TRBV4-1 and TRBJ2-7; D might be TRBD2 (6 bases). CDR3 size: 15 residues. Looked up from germline, CDR1 is MGHRA and CDR2 is YSYEKL. V lost 2 bases and J lost 3, with 14 bases in between. Written as DNA, the CDR3 is TGCGCCAGCAGCCAAAAGTTTGGTAGCGGCTACGAGCAGTACTTC. Protein product: CASSQKFGSGYEQYF.

Regarding this clone: Other DNA sequences of this sample code for an identical CDR3. The rearrangement uses TRBV4-1 and TRBJ2-7; the D gene is possibly TRBD1 (6 bases). The length of the CDR3 is 13 residues. Looked up from germline, CDR1 is MGHRA and CDR2 is YSYEKL. Trimming took 1 base from V and 3 from J, leaving 7 bases between them. CDR3 nucleotides: TGCGCCAGCAGCCAAGTCAGGGGCTACGAGCAGTACTTC. Protein: CASSQVRGYEQYF.

V is TRBV7-2 and J is TRBJ1-4; 9 bases align to TRBD1. Unmatched junction bases numbered 9, after V lost 5 bases and J lost 8 bases. Germline CDR1 and CDR2: SGHTA and FQGNSA. The CDR3 is made up of 15 amino acids. CDR3 DNA: TGTGCCAGCAGCCCCTGGACAGGGGAGGGGGAAAAACTGTTTTTT. It specifies CASSPWTGEGEKLFF.

The chain employs TRBV5-6 and TRBJ2-4, with a tentative D call TRBD1 (7 bases). CDR3 size: 16 residues. Germline loops: CDR1 SGHDT, CDR2 YYEEEE. V was shortened by 0 bases and J by 5 bases, with 15 bases between the two germline ends. CDR3 amino acids: CASSLVPGGKENIQYF. CDR3 nucleotides: TGTGCCAGCAGCTTGGTCCCAGGGGGGAAGGAAAACATTCAGTACTTC. Supplemented by reference TRBV5-6 and TRBJ2-4, the full variable domain reads DAGVTQSPTHLIKTRGQQVTLRCSPKSGHDTVSWYQQALGQGPQFIFQYYEEEERQRGNFPDRFSGHQFPNYSSELNVNALLLGDSALYLCASSLVPGGKENIQYFGAGTRLSVL.

This clone has only one observation. This rearrangement joins TRBV27 to TRBJ1-2, with no clear D. Trimming left V 1 base short and J 0 bases short, with 12 bases between. There are 16 residues in the CDR3. Germline loops: CDR1 MNHEY, CDR2 SMNVEV (reference sequence). CDR3 in DNA: TGTGCCAGCAGTTTATTGGGGAGTCAAGCTAACTATGGCTACACCTTC. Its protein is CASSLLGSQANYGYTF.

The rearrangement joins TRBV6-1 to TRBJ1-1, with D unclear. The CDR3 sequence is 15 residues long. V was cut by 2 bases and J by 0 bases, with 10 bases left in between. CDR1 is MNHNS, CDR2 SASEGT, per germline. In DNA form, the CDR3 reads TGTGCCAGCAGTGAATCGGCAGCAATGAACACTGAAGCTTTCTTT. Translation: CASSESAAMNTEAFF.

Only one count was recorded for this clone. This chain uses TRBV29-1 with TRBJ2-7; D may be TRBD2 (6 bases). The CDR3 spans 12 residues. Germline V gene lookup returns CDR1 SQVTM and CDR2 ANQGSEA. Trimming took off 6 bases at V and 1 base at J, with 10 bases between the two ends. CDR3 sequence reads: CSVSGLSYEQYF. In nucleotides, the CDR3 is TGCAGCGTCAGCGGGTTGTCCTACGAGCAGTACTTC.

About this clone itself: One end of the junction varies from germline; a read error may be responsible. The chain uses TRBV25-1 and TRBJ2-7; the D call may be TRBD1 or TRBD2 (5 bases each). In germline, CDR1 is MGHDK, CDR2 SYGVNS. The CDR3 length is 12 residues. CDR3 residues: CASSAVGRTLFF. DNA of the CDR3: TGTGCCAGCAGTGCTGTGGGACGGACCCTCTTCTTC.